Listed below are T cell receptor beta chains from one sample, sequenced in a study of OX40 agonist ivuxolimab in advanced cancers. Assay used: immunoSEQ multiplex PCR; TCRdb lists only in-frame clones, some missing. The data hold 53,000 or so clones, with around 85% observed a single time. Here the sequenced sample was CD4+ or CD8+ T cells sorted from blood, taken in a trial of the OX40 agonist ivuxolimab. Receptor source: an adult with an advanced solid tumor such as melanoma, head and neck, liver or kidney cancer. The CDR3 runs from the conserved cysteine through the conserved F or W. The D gene is left open where the match is weak. Expanded clones are given a class, and other clones once, few, many or no size at all.

>-|TRBJ1-1|TRBV5-4|TRBD1
TGTGCCAGCACACTCGGCCGGGGCCTAGGGGGCCTTATGAACACTGAAGCTTTCTTT
CASTLGRGLGGLMNTEAFF
>-|TRBJ2-7|TRBV6-6|TRBD2
TGTGCCAGCAGTTACGACCGTAGCGGGAGTCTCCACGAGCAGTACTTC
CASSYDRSGSLHEQYF
>once|TRBJ2-3|TRBV14|-
TGTGCCAGCAGCCCGGTGGATAGCGGACGTCCAGATACGCAGTATTTT
CASSPVDSGRPDTQYF
>-|TRBJ2-7|TRBV23-1|TRBD2
TGCGCCAGCAGCCGCGAGCGGGATGCCTACGAGCAGTACTTC
CASSRERDAYEQYF
>-|TRBJ2-6|TRBV19|TRBD2
TGTGCCAGTAGCCCCAGGACTAGCGGAAGCTCTGGGGCCAACGTCCTGACTTTC
CASSPRTSGSSGANVLTF
>-|TRBJ2-2|TRBV2|TRBD2
TGTGCCAGCAGTAGGGGACTAGGGCCCACCGGGGAGCTGTTTTTT
CASSRGLGPTGELFF
>-|TRBJ2-1|TRBV9|TRBD2
TGTGCCAGCAGCGTTAGCGGGAGATCAGGCGATGAGCAGTTCTTC
CASSVSGRSGDEQFF
>-|TRBJ1-3|TRBV5-5|TRBD1
TGTGCCAGCAGCTTCTTGGACAGGGTGGCTGGAAACACCATATATTTT
CASSFLDRVAGNTIYF
>-|TRBJ1-1|TRBV29-1|TRBD1
TGCAGCGTCCACAGGGGGACAGGGTCGGCTGAAGCTTTCTTT
CSVHRGTGSAEAFF
>-|TRBJ1-2|TRBV5-1|-
TGCGCCAGCAGCTTGGACAGAAGCCAGTATGGCTACACCTTC
CASSLDRSQYGYTF
>few|TRBJ1-5|TRBV19|TRBD1
TGTGCCAGTAGGACAGGGAGGAATCAGCCCCAGCATTTT
CASRTGRNQPQHF
>-|TRBJ1-2|TRBV11-2|-
TGTGCCAGCAGCCCCCGAGCTGGAAACTATGGCTACACCTTC
CASSPRAGNYGYTF
>-|TRBJ2-7|TRBV5-5|-
TGTGCCAGCAGCCTACAGGGTGGCCGCGAGCAGTACTTC
CASSLQGGREQYF
>many|TRBJ1-1|TRBV6-1|-
TGTGCCAGCAGTGAGGGACCGGGGCGCGGTAAGGCTGAAGCTTTCTTT
CASSEGPGRGKAEAFF
>-|TRBJ2-1|TRBV5-6|TRBD2
TGTGCCAGCAGCTTGCCCACTAGCGGGAGAGGCGATGAGCAGTTCTTC
CASSLPTSGRGDEQFF
>few|TRBJ1-2|TRBV11-2|-
TGTGCCAGCAGCTTAGCCAGGGGAACATATGGCTACACCTTC
CASSLARGTYGYTF
>-|TRBJ1-2|TRBV6-1|TRBD1
TGTGCCAGCAGTGGGGACAGGGACTATGGCTACACCTTC
CASSGDRDYGYTF